This T cell receptor beta chain was recovered during a study of blood T cell repertoires in COVID-19 (dated by TCRdb to between 2020 and 2021). About the study as a whole: Collaborator samples came from the United States, Italy and Spain and covered acute and convalescent phases of COVID-19. The sample metadata nearly always contained a de-identified subject ID, COVID-19 status, age in years and sex. The prospective study material was composed of cDNA or gDNA derived from T cells, B-cell-depleted T cells, or PBMCs. Where HLA class I and class II types were available, the types were taken from metadata supplied by the sample provider, not from assay-based typing. Deeply sampled blood TCRbeta repertoires from subjects exposed to, actively infected with, or recovered from COVID-19 were included in the dataset. Samples were obtained from the ongoing ImmuneRACE study (first 160 participants) and from over 1,000 subjects provided by 6 global collaborators. The repertoires were made available in a free public database intended to serve as a resource for research on the immune response to SARS-CoV-2.

Broad study findings and their caveats: How much clinical and demographic metadata was included differed by source and by participant, and the metadata was provided uncurated.

The immunoSEQ Assay, a bias-controlled multiplex PCR, was used to amplify TCRbeta CDR3 regions from genomic DNA. The authors processed their data as follows. Nucleated cell counts per sample were estimated from amplification of reference gene primers within the assay. To quantify the absolute abundance of each unique TCRbeta CDR3 rearrangement, sequence reads were collapsed and filtered. For each sample, productive Simpson clonality was calculated as the square root of Simpson's diversity index over productive rearrangements. TCRdb took this table from immuneACCESS and kept in-frame rearrangements with V and J called. Such tables lack part of the clones; where checked against another copy, unresolved V genes explain under half of the gap, and the rest is unexplained. The DNA was the basis for D and trimming; V, J and clone size are from that table. The sample table shows 180,000 or so clones, and 75% to 90% are seen once. Of the sample, 6.5% to 10% falls within the top ten clones.

Via the germline V gene (reference sequence), CDR1 is MNHEY and CDR2 SMNVEV. Counted from cysteine to phenylalanine, this CDR3 has 17 amino acids. The sequence is cut down to CDR3 DNA, 51 bases in frame from base 1. V ends up 5 bases short and J 5 bases short, with an unmatched junction base count of 9. Each collaborating institution followed its own protocols to collect whole blood in K2EDTA tubes. Collaborator samples were shipped for TCRbeta analysis as frozen whole blood, isolated PBMCs, or DNA extracted from either sample type. Points on this clone: Its specific antigen is unknown. There are no base qualities to consult, and no much larger clone falls within one base.

Recombination joined TRBV27 with TRBJ2-5; 15 nucleotides in the junction match TRBD2. Input material: peripheral blood. This sequence was found in a woman in her sixties or seventies with acute or convalescent COVID-19. The DNA sequence is as follows: TGTGCCAGCAGTCCCTGGACTAGCGGGAGGGCCTGGGAGACCCAGTACTTC. Its product reads: CASSPWTSGRAWETQYF.